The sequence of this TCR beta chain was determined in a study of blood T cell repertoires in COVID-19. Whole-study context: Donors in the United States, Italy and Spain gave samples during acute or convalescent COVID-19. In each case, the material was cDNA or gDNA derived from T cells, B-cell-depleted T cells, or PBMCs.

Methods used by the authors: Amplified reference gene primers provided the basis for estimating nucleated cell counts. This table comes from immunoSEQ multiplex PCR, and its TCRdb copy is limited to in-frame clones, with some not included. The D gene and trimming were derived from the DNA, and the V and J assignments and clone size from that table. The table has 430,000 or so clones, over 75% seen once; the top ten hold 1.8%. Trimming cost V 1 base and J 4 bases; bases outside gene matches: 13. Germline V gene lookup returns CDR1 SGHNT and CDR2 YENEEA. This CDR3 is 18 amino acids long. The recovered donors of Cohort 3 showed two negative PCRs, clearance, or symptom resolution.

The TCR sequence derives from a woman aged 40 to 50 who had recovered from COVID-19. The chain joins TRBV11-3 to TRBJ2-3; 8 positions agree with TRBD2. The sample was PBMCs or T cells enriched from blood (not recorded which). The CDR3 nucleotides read TGTGCCAGCAGCTTAGCCCCTCCGGGACTAGGGGTCCCAGATACGCAGTATTTT. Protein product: CASSLAPPGLGVPDTQYF.